This T cell receptor (beta chain) was recovered during a study of blood T cell repertoires in COVID-19. Per the germline V gene, CDR1 is MNHEY and CDR2 is SMNVEV (reference sequence). The CDR3 is made up of 15 amino acids. V lost 5 bases to trimming and J lost 1 base, with 12 bases between them. The method was immunoSEQ multiplex PCR; TCRdb's version includes in-frame clones alone and lacks a portion of them. The sample yields some 200,000 clones, around 84% seen once. This clone was detected only a few times. This receptor was identified in a human donor in a cohort sampled during active COVID-19. The sequenced sample was peripheral blood. J is TRBJ1-5 and V is TRBV27; D is undetermined. DNA for the CDR3: TGTGCCAGCAGTAGGGAGGGCTTCAGCAATCAGCCCCAGCATTTT. Encoded protein: CASSREGFSNQPQHF.